This T cell receptor beta chain is from a study of T cell changes during pregnancy in multiple sclerosis. The assay was immunoSEQ multiplex PCR, and TCRdb's table has in-frame clones only and misses some. Of around 95,000 clones detected, about 90% appear once; the ten largest clones hold approximately 2.4%. In germline, CDR1 is MDHEN, CDR2 SYDVKM. This CDR3 has 14 amino acids. Trimming took 2 bases from V and 3 from J, leaving 10 bases between them. The chain has TRBV28 and TRBJ2-5, with a tentative D call TRBD2 (6 bases). The sequence derives from a female donor in good health, enrolled as a control in a pregnancy study. The sample in question was peripheral blood, obtained after pregnancy. CDR3 nucleotide sequence: TGTGCCAGCAGTTTAAACGGGAGAGAAGAGACCCAGTACTTC. Amino acids: CASSLNGREETQYF.